This entry concerns a single T cell receptor (beta chain). Repertoires were generated with immunoSEQ multiplex PCR, while TCRdb's copy carries only in-frame clones and drops some. The table records 65,000 to 95,000 clones, roughly 94% of them present only once. The data belong to a study of T cell changes during pregnancy in multiple sclerosis. This material consisted of peripheral blood, taken in the second trimester of pregnancy. The clonotype comes from a female donor in good health, enrolled as a control in a pregnancy study.

The CDR3 is CASSPGTTHNEQFF. CDR3 bases: TGTGCCAGCAGCCCCGGGACTACTCACAATGAGCAGTTCTTC. The chain carries TRBV11-1 and TRBJ2-1, with 7 bases lining up with TRBD2. V dropped 5 bases and J dropped 5; count of bases not matched to a gene: 6. The CDR3 totals 14 residues. Looked up from germline, CDR1 is SGHAT and CDR2 is FQDESV (reference sequence).